Below, 21 T cell receptor beta chains from the same sample are listed, as sequenced in a study of shared clonotypes between healthy human individuals (dated by TCRdb to 2020 to 2021). To prepare the library, the immunoSEQ multiplex PCR assay was applied. In its TCRdb copy, this immuneACCESS table keeps in-frame sequences only and misses some clones. Where compared with another copy, unresolved V genes explain less than half of these, and the others have no known cause. In all, the sample holds 2,500,000 or so clones, and under 95% of those were seen once. The ten largest clones take up about 0.41% of the sample. The specimen sequenced was naive CD4+ T cells from PBMCs. The cell subset or site label corresponds to: CD45RA+ positively selected. The receptors stem from a man aged 18 to 30 in good health. Some clones in this sample may be carry-over from other donors' samples.

This rearrangement joins TRBV7-9 to TRBJ2-5; TRBD1 matches 7 bases. Near its end, the DNA agrees better with TRBJ2-7, so the J call may be wrong. Germline V gives CDR1 SEHNR, CDR2 FQNEAQ (reference sequence). CDR3 length: 16 residues. The CDR3 loop is CASTTGAGQESYEQYF. Here the CDR3 DNA reads TGTGCCAGCACTACCGGGGCTGGACAGGAGTCCTACGAGCAGTACTTC.

This chain's CDR3 is CASSPSAGTFYEQYF. The CDR3 coding sequence is TGCGCCAGCAGCCCCTCGGCAGGTACCTTCTACGAGCAGTACTTC. The chain uses TRBV5-1 and TRBJ2-7, with unresolved D. Per the germline V gene, CDR1 is SGHRS and CDR2 is YFSETQ. The CDR3 covers 15 residues. V dropped 4 bases and J dropped 3 bases, with 17 bases sitting between them.

This clone was seen only a few times. This chain uses TRBV2 with TRBJ1-3; D uncertain. CDR3 length: 13 amino acids. Looked up from germline, CDR1 is SNHLY and CDR2 is FYNNEI. The V gene lost 7 bases and the J gene lost 2 bases, with 9 bases spanning the gap. CDR3 region: CASMGIAGNTIYF. The DNA for the CDR3 is TGTGCCAGCATGGGGATCGCTGGAAACACCATATATTTT.

The gene calls are TRBV30 and TRBJ2-4, with D possibly being TRBD2 (5 bases). CDR1 is GTSNPN, CDR2 SVGIG, per germline (reference sequence). Trimming stripped 6 bases from V and 0 bases from J, with 15 bases between. This CDR3 has 15 residues. The chain's CDR3 is CACHDPAGAKNIQYF. CDR3 DNA: TGTGCCTGTCACGACCCCGCGGGAGCCAAAAACATTCAGTACTTC.

This clone was seen a handful of times. The same CDR3 is also encoded by other DNA sequences in this sample. The V and J genes are TRBV2 and TRBJ1-1; the D gene is possibly TRBD1 (6 bases). The CDR3 runs to 12 residues. V dropped 6 bases and J dropped 5 bases, with 10 bases sitting between them. Germline V gene sequence: CDR1 SNHLY, CDR2 FYNNEI. The CDR3 sequence is CASSLDRTEAFF. The DNA for the CDR3 is TGTGCCAGCAGCTTGGACAGAACTGAAGCTTTCTTT. The full variable domain, with the rest looked up from reference TRBV2 and TRBJ1-1, is EPEVTQTPSHQVTQMGQEVILRCVPISNHLYFYWYRQILGQKVEFLVSFYNNEISEKSEIFDDQFSVERPDGSNFTLKIRSTKLEDSAMYFCASSLDRTEAFFGQGTRLTVV.

The chain has TRBV19 and TRBJ2-7; 9 nucleotides agree with TRBD2. This CDR3 region has 17 residues. With 0 bases clipped from V and 2 bases from J, the junction kept 8 bases outside the gene matches. Looked up from germline, CDR1 is LNHDA and CDR2 is SQIVND (reference sequence). In nucleotides, the CDR3 is TGTGCCAGTAGTATAGATTTGGGGACTAGCTTCCCCTACGAGCAGTACTTC. Its translation: CASSIDLGTSFPYEQYF.

V gene TRBV5-4 combines with J gene TRBJ1-1; D remains unclear. From germline, CDR1 is SGHNT and CDR2 YYREEE (reference sequence). CDR3 length: 17 residues. V lost 2 bases and J 3 bases, leaving 20 bases between the germline ends. CDR3 residues: CASSFDASVQSYTEAFF. CDR3 sequence (DNA): TGTGCCAGCAGCTTCGATGCCAGCGTACAGTCCTACACTGAAGCTTTCTTT.

CDR3 DNA sequence: TGTGCCATCAGTGAGTCCGCAATTCAGGGTGGCGAGCAGTACTTC. This encodes CAISESAIQGGEQYF. This chain joins TRBV10-3 and TRBJ2-7, with TRBD1 as a possible D gene (5 bases). Trimming stripped 0 bases from V and 6 bases from J, with 15 bases between. Germline CDR1 reads ENHRY; CDR2 reads SYGVKD. CDR3 length: 15 residues.

This chain joins TRBV7-2 and TRBJ1-5; D gene uncertain. Germline V gives CDR1 SGHTA, CDR2 FQGNSA. The CDR3 contains 17 residues. Trimming cost V 4 bases and J 4 bases, with 20 bases left between them. The CDR3: CASSSVKPGGINQPQHF. The DNA of the CDR3 is TGTGCCAGCAGCTCGGTCAAGCCGGGAGGAATAAATCAGCCCCAGCATTTT. Filled out from reference TRBV7-2 and TRBJ1-5, the complete variable domain reads GAGVSQSPSNKVTEKGKDVELRCDPISGHTALYWYRQSLGQGLEFLIYFQGNSAPDKSGLPSDRFSAERTGGSVSTLTIQRTQQEDSAVYLCASSSVKPGGINQPQHFGDGTRLSIL.

Notes on this clone: This CDR3 is also generated by other DNA sequences in the sample. The V gene is TRBV7-3, the J gene TRBJ1-1; D is uncertain. Germline V gene lookup returns CDR1 SGHTA and CDR2 FQGTGA. This CDR3 is 13 amino acids long. Trimming took 1 base from V and 5 from J, leaving 8 bases between them. The CDR3 here is CASSLSGRTEAFF. The CDR3 region has the DNA TGTGCCAGCAGCTTAAGTGGCAGGACTGAAGCTTTCTTT.

The chain carries TRBV7-9 and TRBJ1-1; perhaps TRBD1 as D (5 bases). Germline-derived CDR1 and CDR2 are SEHNR and FQNEAQ (reference sequence). The germline V and J ends were trimmed by 5 bases and 3 bases, with 19 bases remaining between them. The CDR3 extends over 16 amino acids. CDR3 DNA sequence: TGTGCCAGCAGCCCACGGTACAGCCCGGGGGACACTGAAGCTTTCTTT. Encoded protein: CASSPRYSPGDTEAFF.

CDR3 DNA sequence: TGTGCCAGCAGCCGGAGGGATTCCATAGCCAAAAACATTCAGTACTTC. Residues: CASSRRDSIAKNIQYF. This chain uses TRBV14 with TRBJ2-4; possible D gene TRBD2, 6 bases. The CDR3 is made up of 16 amino acids. Trimming took off 4 bases at V and 0 bases at J, with 13 bases between the two ends. Germline loops: CDR1 SGHDN, CDR2 FVKESK.

This chain uses TRBV5-1 with TRBJ2-6, with 7 bases fitting TRBD2. The length of the CDR3 is 16 residues. The germline gives CDR1 SGHRS, CDR2 YFSETQ. V shed 4 bases and J 2 bases; nucleotides not matched to a gene: 6. The CDR3 reads CASSPPREAGANVLTF. CDR3 in DNA: TGCGCCAGCAGCCCCCCACGGGAGGCTGGGGCCAACGTCCTGACTTTC.

The J gene is TRBJ2-3, the V gene TRBV5-8; 11 bases fit TRBD2. There are 15 residues in the CDR3. The V and J ends lost 4 bases and 3 bases, in that order; junction bases with no gene match: 4. CDR1 SGHTS and CDR2 YDEGEE come from the germline V gene. The CDR3 bases are TGTGCCAGCAGCCAAAGGACTAGCGGGACAGATACGCAGTATTTT. Translation gives CASSQRTSGTDTQYF.

The genes are TRBV21-1 and TRBJ1-1; the listed D gene, TRBD1, was not tested against the DNA. TRBV21-1 has pseudogene status. The CDR3 loop spans 15 amino acids. The CDR3 here is CASSNGSGQNTEAFF. DNA for the CDR3: TGTGCCAGCAGCAATGGGTCAGGGCAGAACACTGAAGCTTTCTTT.

The sample holds a few counts of this clone. The V call is TRBV28, the J call TRBJ2-7; 9 nucleotides agree with TRBD1. J lost 3 bases, V lost 4 bases, and 7 bases had no gene match. Per germline, CDR1 MDHEN and CDR2 SYDVKM. The CDR3 has 15 amino acids. Here the CDR3 reads CASSSPGTGNYEQYF. CDR3 sequence (DNA): TGTGCCAGCAGTTCACCCGGGACAGGGAACTACGAGCAGTACTTC.

The rearrangement links TRBV5-1 to TRBJ1-1; weak D call: TRBD1 (5 bases). V was clipped by 4 bases and J by 1 base, with 14 bases between them. CDR3 size: 15 residues. Germline V gene data show CDR1 as SGHRS and CDR2 as YFSETQ. CDR3 DNA: TGCGCCAGCAGCCGGCGGGGCGGCGGGAACACTGAAGCTTTCTTT. Its translation: CASSRRGGGNTEAFF.

CDR3 bases: TGTGCCAGCAGTTCCGCGGACAGGGGGGTGGGGGAGCTGTTTTTT. Amino acid sequence: CASSSADRGVGELFF. V is TRBV6-5 and J is TRBJ2-2, with 10 bases that match TRBD1. The V and J ends lost 4 bases and 8 bases, in that order; junction bases with no gene match: 7. Germline assignment: CDR1 MNHEY and CDR2 SVGAGI. The length of the CDR3 is 15 residues.

This clone is a singleton in its sample. The CDR3: CASSAGDFKNIQYF. The CDR3 nucleotides read TGTGCCAGCAGCGCCGGGGATTTCAAAAACATTCAGTACTTC. The V call is TRBV9, the J call TRBJ2-4, with a possible D match to TRBD2 (5 bases). Germline CDR1 SGDLS, CDR2 YYNGEE. Trimming removed 3 bases from V and 3 bases from J, with 10 bases in between. The CDR3 totals 14 residues.

Of note for this clone: This specimen includes other DNA sequences encoding the same CDR3. The rearrangement uses TRBV2 and TRBJ1-5, with D unresolved. This CDR3 contains 13 residues. Germline V lookup: CDR1 SNHLY, CDR2 FYNNEI. Between the trimmed V and J ends, which lost 7 bases and 0 bases, there was a span of 7 bases. Here the CDR3 reads CASTGYSNQPQHF. Written as DNA, the CDR3 is TGTGCCAGCACCGGGTATAGCAATCAGCCCCAGCATTTT.

The chain combines TRBV7-7 with TRBJ2-1; TRBD2 aligns across 9 bases. Germline V CDR1 and CDR2: SSHAT, FNYEAQ (reference sequence). This CDR3 spans 16 amino acids. V was pared by 2 bases and J by 9 bases, with 11 bases of the junction left unmatched. The DNA of the CDR3 is TGTGCCAGCAGCTTAATAGCGGGAGTCGGGGTTGGTGAGCAGTTCTTC. Residues: CASSLIAGVGVGEQFF.